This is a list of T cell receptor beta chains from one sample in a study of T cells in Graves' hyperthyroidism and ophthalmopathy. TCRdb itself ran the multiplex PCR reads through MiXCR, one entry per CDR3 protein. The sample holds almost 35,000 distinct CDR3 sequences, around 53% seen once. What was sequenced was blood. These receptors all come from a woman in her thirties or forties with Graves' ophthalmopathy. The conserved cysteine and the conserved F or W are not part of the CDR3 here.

CDR3aa: SARGLAENEQF
v_gene: TRBV20-1
j_gene: TRBJ2-1

CDR3aa: ASSLFDETDTQY
v_gene: TRBV5-1
j_gene: TRBJ2-3

CDR3aa: ASRGTGGVGTGELF
v_gene: TRBV6-4
j_gene: TRBJ2-2

CDR3aa: ASSLNWGSEQF
v_gene: TRBV11-2
j_gene: TRBJ2-1

CDR3aa: ASTQGGSPLH
v_gene: TRBV10-2
j_gene: TRBJ1-6

CDR3aa: ASAGTSDHEQF
v_gene: TRBV2
j_gene: TRBJ2-1

CDR3aa: ASSSPGTSVGNQPQH
v_gene: TRBV13
j_gene: TRBJ1-5

CDR3aa: ASSADVGGSNQPQH
v_gene: TRBV2
j_gene: TRBJ1-5

CDR3aa: SARGTSQQETQY
v_gene: TRBV20-1
j_gene: TRBJ2-5

CDR3aa: SAWEQDHYGYT
v_gene: TRBV29-1
j_gene: TRBJ1-2

CDR3aa: SSEGFLAGAGYEQY
v_gene: TRBV29-1
j_gene: TRBJ2-7

CDR3aa: ATSGDREYNEQF
v_gene: TRBV15
j_gene: TRBJ2-1

CDR3aa: ASRFGQPPNTEAF
v_gene: TRBV5-5
j_gene: TRBJ1-1

CDR3aa: AGSLSAQGNTEAV
v_gene: TRBV27
j_gene: TRBJ1-1

CDR3aa: ASSIGTSGQETQY
v_gene: TRBV5-1
j_gene: TRBJ2-5

CDR3aa: ASSVWSSTDTQY
v_gene: TRBV2
j_gene: TRBJ2-3

CDR3aa: ATSDQGNNQPQH
v_gene: TRBV24-1
j_gene: TRBJ1-5

CDR3aa: ASRSDLNYGYT
v_gene: TRBV6-6
j_gene: TRBJ1-2

CDR3aa: ASSFEGIVTLH
v_gene: TRBV12-3/TRBV12-4
j_gene: TRBJ1-6

CDR3aa: ASSLRSTDTQY
v_gene: TRBV28
j_gene: TRBJ2-3

CDR3aa: ASSSGLLNQPQH
v_gene: TRBV5-1
j_gene: TRBJ1-5

CDR3aa: ASSQGAGGAGLDEQF
v_gene: TRBV7-8
j_gene: TRBJ2-1

CDR3aa: ASSLRGGYGYT
v_gene: TRBV11-2
j_gene: TRBJ1-2